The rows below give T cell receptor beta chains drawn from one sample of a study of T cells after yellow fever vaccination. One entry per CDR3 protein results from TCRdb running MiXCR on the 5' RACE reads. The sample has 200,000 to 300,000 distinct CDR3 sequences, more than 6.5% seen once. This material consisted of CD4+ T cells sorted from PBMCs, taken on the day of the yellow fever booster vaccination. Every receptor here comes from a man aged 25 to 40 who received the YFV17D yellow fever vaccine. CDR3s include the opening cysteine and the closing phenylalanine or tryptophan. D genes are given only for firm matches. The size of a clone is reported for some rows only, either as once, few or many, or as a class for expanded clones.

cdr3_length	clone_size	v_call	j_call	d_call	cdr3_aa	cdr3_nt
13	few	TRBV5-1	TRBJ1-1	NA	CASSFQDRTEAFF	TGCGCCAGCAGCTTCCAGGACAGAACTGAAGCTTTCTTT
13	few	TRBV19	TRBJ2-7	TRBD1	CASSTGQDYEQYF	TGTGCCAGTAGTACCGGACAGGACTACGAGCAGTACTTC
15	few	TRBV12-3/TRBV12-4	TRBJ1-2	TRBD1	CASSNRDRGNYGYTF	TGTGCCAGCAGTAACCGGGACAGGGGTAACTATGGCTACACCTTC
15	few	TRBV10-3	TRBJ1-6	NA	CAISGPGQEDSPLHF	TGTGCCATCAGTGGTCCGGGACAAGAGGATTCACCCCTCCACTTT
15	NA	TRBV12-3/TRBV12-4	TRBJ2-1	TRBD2	CASSPDGRGDNEQFF	TGTGCCAGCAGTCCAGACGGGAGGGGGGACAATGAGCAGTTCTTC
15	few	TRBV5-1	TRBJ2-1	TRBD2	CASSLRLASYNEQFF	TGCGCCAGCAGCTTGAGACTAGCGTCCTACAATGAGCAGTTCTTC
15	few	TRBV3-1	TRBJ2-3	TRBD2	CASSPQGLASDTQYF	TGTGCCAGCAGCCCCCAGGGACTAGCATCAGATACGCAGTATTTT
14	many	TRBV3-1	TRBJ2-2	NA	CASSQNSVTGELFF	TGTGCCAGCAGCCAAAATTCTGTTACCGGGGAGCTGTTTTTT
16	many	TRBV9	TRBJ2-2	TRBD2	CASSVGTSVLTGELFF	TGTGCCAGCAGCGTAGGGACTAGCGTTTTGACCGGGGAGCTGTTTTTT
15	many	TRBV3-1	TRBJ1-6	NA	CASSQERRFGSPLHF	TGTGCCAGCAGCCAAGAACGCCGATTCGGTTCACCCCTCCACTTT
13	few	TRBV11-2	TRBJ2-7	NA	CASSNRVNYEQYF	TGTGCCAGCAGTAACAGGGTTAACTACGAGCAGTACTTC
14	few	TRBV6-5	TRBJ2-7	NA	CASARGTSYYEQYF	TGTGCCAGCGCAAGGGGGACATCTTACTACGAGCAGTACTTC
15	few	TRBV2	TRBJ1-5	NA	CASSEGRGPNQPQHF	TGTGCCAGCAGTGAAGGGAGGGGACCCAATCAGCCCCAGCATTTT
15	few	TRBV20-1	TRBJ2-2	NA	CSARDRGFRTGELFF	TGCAGTGCTAGAGATCGAGGTTTCCGCACCGGGGAGCTGTTTTTT
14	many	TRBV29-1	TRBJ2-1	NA	CSVEKHVVGNEQFF	TGCAGCGTCGAGAAGCATGTCGTGGGGAATGAGCAGTTCTTC
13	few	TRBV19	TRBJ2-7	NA	CASSDGSRYEQYF	TGTGCCAGTAGCGACGGGAGTCGGTACGAGCAGTACTTC
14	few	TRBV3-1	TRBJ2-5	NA	CASSSLQLLVGQYF	TGTGCCAGCAGCTCCTTGCAGTTGTTGGTAGGCCAGTACTTC
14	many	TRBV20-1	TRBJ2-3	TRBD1	CSAEVRTGTDTQYF	TGCAGTGCGGAGGTGCGGACAGGAACAGATACGCAGTATTTT
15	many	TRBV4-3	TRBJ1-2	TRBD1	CASSRTGTGIYGYTF	TGCGCCAGCAGCCGTACCGGGACAGGGATCTATGGCTACACCTTC
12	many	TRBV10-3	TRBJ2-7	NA	CAISDSAYEQYF	TGTGCCATCAGTGACTCCGCCTACGAGCAGTACTTC
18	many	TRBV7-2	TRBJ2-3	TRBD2	CASSLALPSGGRADTQYF	TGTGCCAGCAGCTTAGCGCTCCCCAGCGGGGGTAGGGCAGATACGCAGTATTTT
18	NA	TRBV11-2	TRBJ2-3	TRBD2	CASSSRLAGSWDTDTQYF	TGTGCCAGCAGCAGTAGACTAGCGGGCTCCTGGGACACAGATACGCAGTATTTT
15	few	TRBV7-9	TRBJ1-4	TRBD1	CASSRGQGAREKLFF	TGTGCCAGCAGTCGTGGACAGGGGGCTAGGGAAAAACTGTTTTTT
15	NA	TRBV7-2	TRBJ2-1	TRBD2	CASSSGMAGGLEQFF	TGTGCCAGCAGCTCGGGGATGGCGGGAGGTCTTGAGCAGTTCTTC
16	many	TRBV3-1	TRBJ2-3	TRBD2	CASSPTLAGSTDTQYF	TGTGCCAGCAGTCCAACACTAGCGGGTAGCACAGATACGCAGTATTTT
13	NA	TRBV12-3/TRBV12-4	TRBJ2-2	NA	CATRDGYTGELFF	TGTGCCACCCGGGACGGCTACACCGGGGAGCTGTTTTTT
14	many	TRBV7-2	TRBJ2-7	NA	CASSLVGFSYEQYF	TGTGCCAGCAGCTTAGTCGGGTTCTCCTACGAGCAGTACTTC